This T cell receptor (beta chain) was sequenced during a study of shared clonotypes between healthy human individuals. Across the whole study: Three plates each covered CD4 naive and memory; CD8 naive two, CD8 memory one.

The protocol was immunoSEQ multiplex PCR, while the TCRdb copy is restricted to in-frame clones and leaves out a portion. This table has around 2.3 million clones, about 94% appearing once. The ends were cut back, 2 bases at V and 3 bases at J, with 13 bases in the middle. The CDR3 runs 14 residues. Germline values: CDR1 SQVTM, CDR2 ANQGSEA. The chain links TRBV29-1 to TRBJ1-1; the D is unclear. The sequence was collected from a man between 18 and 35 years old in good health. Sequenced: naive CD4+ T cells sorted from blood. Subset reported: CD45RA+ positively selected. For the CDR3, the DNA is TGCAGCGTTGAAAGAGGACTCCCCGACACTGAAGCTTTCTTT. Its protein product is CSVERGLPDTEAFF.